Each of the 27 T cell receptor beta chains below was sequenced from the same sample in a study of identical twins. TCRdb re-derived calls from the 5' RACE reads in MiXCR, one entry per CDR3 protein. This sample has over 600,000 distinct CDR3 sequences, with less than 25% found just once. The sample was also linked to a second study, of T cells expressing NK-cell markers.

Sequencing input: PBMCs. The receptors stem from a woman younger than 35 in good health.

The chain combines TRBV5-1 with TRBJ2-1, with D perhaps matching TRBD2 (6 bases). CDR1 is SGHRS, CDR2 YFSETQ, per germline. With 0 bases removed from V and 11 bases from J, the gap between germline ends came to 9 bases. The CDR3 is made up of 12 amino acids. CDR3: CASSLEGLQQFF. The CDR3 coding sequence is TGCGCCAGCAGCTTGGAGGGACTTCAGCAGTTCTTC.

CDR3 amino acids: CSATSGNNEQFF. CDR3 in DNA: TGCAGTGCTACTAGTGGGAACAATGAGCAGTTCTTC. This sequence joins TRBV20-1 and TRBJ2-1, with D unresolved. The V and J ends lost 4 bases and 5 bases respectively, with 9 bases between them. The V gene's germline CDR1 is DFQATT and CDR2 SNEGSKA (reference sequence). CDR3 size: 12 residues.

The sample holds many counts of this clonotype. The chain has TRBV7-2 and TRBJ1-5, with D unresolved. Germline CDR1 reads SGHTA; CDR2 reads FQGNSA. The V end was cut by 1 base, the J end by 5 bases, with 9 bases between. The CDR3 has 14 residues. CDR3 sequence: CASSLVFGDQPQHF. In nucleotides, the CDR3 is TGTGCCAGCAGCTTAGTGTTTGGAGATCAGCCCCAGCATTTT.

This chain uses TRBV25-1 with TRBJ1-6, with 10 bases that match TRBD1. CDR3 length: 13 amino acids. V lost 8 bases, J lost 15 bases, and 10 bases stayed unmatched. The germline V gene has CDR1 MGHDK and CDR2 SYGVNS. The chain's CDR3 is CASGPTGGSLLHF. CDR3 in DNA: TGTGCCAGCGGACCGACAGGGGGCAGTCTCCTCCACTTT. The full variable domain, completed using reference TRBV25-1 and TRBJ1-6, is EADIYQTPRYLVIGTGKKITLECSQTMGHDKMYWYQQDPGMELHLIHYSYGVNSTEKGDLSSESTVSRIRTEHFPLTLESARPSHTSQYLCASGPTGGSLLHFGNGTRLTVT.

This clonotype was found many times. In nucleotides, the CDR3 is TGCAGTGCTAGAGATACGCTAGCGGGGGCAGATACGCAGTATTTT. It yields the protein CSARDTLAGADTQYF. The rearrangement uses TRBV20-1 and TRBJ2-3; 10 bases map to TRBD2. Per germline, CDR1 DFQATT and CDR2 SNEGSKA (reference sequence). After removal of 0 bases from V and 4 bases from J, the junction contained 4 bases not matched to a gene. The CDR3 contains 15 residues.

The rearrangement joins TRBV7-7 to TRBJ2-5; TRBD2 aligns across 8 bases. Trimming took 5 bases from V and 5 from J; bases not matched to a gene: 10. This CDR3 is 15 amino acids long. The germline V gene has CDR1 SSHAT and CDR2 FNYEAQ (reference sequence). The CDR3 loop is CASSPGSGSGETQYF. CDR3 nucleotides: TGTGCCAGCAGCCCCGGGAGCGGGAGTGGGGAGACCCAGTACTTC.

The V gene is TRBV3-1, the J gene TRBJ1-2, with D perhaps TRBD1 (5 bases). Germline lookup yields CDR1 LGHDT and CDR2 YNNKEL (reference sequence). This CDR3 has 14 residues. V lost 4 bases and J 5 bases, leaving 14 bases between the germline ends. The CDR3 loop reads CASSRTGRQYGYTF. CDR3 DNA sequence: TGTGCCAGCAGCCGAACGGGACGTCAGTATGGCTACACCTTC.

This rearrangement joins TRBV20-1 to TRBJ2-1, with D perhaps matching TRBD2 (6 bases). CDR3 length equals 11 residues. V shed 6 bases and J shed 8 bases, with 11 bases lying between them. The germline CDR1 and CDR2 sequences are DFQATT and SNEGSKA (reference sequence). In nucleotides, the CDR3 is TGCAGTGCGACTACTAGCCATGAGCAGTTCTTC. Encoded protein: CSATTSHEQFF.

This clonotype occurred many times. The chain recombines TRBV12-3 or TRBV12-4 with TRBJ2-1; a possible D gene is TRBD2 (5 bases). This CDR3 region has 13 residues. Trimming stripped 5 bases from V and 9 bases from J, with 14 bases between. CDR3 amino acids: CASSRTGDGEQFF. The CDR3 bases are TGTGCCAGCAGTCGGACCGGGGATGGTGAGCAGTTCTTC.

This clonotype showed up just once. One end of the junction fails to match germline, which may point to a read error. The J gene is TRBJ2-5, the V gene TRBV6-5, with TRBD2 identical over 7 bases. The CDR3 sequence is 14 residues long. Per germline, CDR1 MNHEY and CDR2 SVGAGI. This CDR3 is CASSFERGQEAQYF. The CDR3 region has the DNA TGTGCCAGCAGTTTTGAGCGGGGCCAAGAGGCCCAGTACTTC.

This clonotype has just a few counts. DNA of the CDR3: TGCAGTGCTAGATCCGTCGCCAAAAACATTCAGTACTTC. It yields the protein CSARSVAKNIQYF. The V call is TRBV20-1, the J call TRBJ2-4, with D unresolved. V was trimmed by 2 bases and J by 1 base, leaving 6 bases between them. CDR1 is DFQATT and CDR2 is SNEGSKA in the germline V gene (reference sequence). This CDR3 has 13 amino acids.

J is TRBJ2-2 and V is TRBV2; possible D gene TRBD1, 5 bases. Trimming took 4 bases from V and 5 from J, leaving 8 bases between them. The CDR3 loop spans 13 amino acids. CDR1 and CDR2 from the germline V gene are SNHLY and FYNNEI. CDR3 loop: CASSVDSTGELFF. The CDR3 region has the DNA TGTGCCAGCAGTGTCGACAGTACCGGGGAGCTGTTTTTT.

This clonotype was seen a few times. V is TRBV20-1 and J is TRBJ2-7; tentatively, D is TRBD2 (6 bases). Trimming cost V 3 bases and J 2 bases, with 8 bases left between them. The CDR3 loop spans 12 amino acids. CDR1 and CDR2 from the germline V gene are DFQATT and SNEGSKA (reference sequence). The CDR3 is CSASGSPYEQYF. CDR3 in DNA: TGCAGTGCTAGCGGGAGCCCCTACGAGCAGTACTTC.

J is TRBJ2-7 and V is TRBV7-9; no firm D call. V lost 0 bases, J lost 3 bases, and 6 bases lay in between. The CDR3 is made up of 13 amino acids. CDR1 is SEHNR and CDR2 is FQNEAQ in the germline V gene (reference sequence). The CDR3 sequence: CASSLAADYEQYF. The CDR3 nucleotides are TGTGCCAGCAGCTTAGCTGCGGACTACGAGCAGTACTTC.

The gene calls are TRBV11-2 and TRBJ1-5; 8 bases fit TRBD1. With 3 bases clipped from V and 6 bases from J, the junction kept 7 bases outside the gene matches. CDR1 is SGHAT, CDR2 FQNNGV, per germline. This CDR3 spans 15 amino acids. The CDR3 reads CASSFSGGVGQPQHF. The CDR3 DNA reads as TGTGCCAGCAGCTTCTCAGGGGGCGTGGGTCAGCCCCAGCATTTT. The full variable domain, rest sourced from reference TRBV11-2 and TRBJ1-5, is EAGVAQSPRYKIIEKRQSVAFWCNPISGHATLYWYQQILGQGPKLLIQFQNNGVVDDSQLPKDRFSAERLKGVDSTLKIQPAKLEDSAVYLCASSFSGGVGQPQHFGDGTRLSIL.

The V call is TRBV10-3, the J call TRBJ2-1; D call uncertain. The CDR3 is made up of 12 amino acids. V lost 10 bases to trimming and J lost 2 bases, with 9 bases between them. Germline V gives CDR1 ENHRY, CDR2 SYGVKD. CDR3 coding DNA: TGTGCCACCGCCCGGGCCTACAATGAGCAGTTCTTC. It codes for CATARAYNEQFF.

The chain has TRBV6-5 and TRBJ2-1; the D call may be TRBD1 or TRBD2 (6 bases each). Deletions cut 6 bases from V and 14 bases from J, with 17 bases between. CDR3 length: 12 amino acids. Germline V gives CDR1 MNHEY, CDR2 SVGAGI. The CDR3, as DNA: TGTGCCAGCAGCGTTCGAGGGGGGACGAAGTTCTTC. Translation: CASSVRGGTKFF.

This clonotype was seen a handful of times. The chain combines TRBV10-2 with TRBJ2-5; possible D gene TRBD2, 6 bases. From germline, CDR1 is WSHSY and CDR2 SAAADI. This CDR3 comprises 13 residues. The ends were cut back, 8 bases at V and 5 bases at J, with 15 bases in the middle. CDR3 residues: CASSQGGMETQYF. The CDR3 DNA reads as TGCGCCAGCTCGCAGGGAGGAATGGAGACCCAGTACTTC.

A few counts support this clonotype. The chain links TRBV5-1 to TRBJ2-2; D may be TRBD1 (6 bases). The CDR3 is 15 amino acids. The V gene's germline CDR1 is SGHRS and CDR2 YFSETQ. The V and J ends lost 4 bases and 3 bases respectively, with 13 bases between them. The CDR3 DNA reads TGCGCCAGCAGCACTACAGGGTTGGACACCGGGGAGCTGTTTTTT. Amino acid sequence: CASSTTGLDTGELFF.

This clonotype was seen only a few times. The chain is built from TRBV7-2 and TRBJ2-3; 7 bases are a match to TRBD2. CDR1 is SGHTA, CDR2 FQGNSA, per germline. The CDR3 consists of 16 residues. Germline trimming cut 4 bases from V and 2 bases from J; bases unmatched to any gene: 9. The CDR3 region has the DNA TGTGCCAGCAGCTCAAGACCTCTAGCGGTCACAGATACGCAGTATTTT. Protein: CASSSRPLAVTDTQYF.

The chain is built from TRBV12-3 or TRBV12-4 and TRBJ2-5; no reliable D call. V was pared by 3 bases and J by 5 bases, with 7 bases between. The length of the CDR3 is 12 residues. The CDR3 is CASSLNAETQYF. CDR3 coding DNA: TGTGCCAGCAGTTTGAACGCGGAGACCCAGTACTTC.

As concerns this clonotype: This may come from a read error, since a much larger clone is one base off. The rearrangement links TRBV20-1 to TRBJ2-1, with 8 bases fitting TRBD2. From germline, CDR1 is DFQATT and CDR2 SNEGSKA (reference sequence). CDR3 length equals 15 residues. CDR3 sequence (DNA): TGCTGTGCTAGATCGGGACTAGGCTCCTACAATGAGCAGTTCTTC. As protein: CCARSGLGSYNEQFF.

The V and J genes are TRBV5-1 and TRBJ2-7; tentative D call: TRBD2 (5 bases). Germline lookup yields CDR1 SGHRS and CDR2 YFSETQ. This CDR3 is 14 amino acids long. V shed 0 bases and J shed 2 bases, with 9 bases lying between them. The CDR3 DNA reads TGCGCCAGCAGCTTGGACGGGGTAACCTACGAGCAGTACTTC. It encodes CASSLDGVTYEQYF.

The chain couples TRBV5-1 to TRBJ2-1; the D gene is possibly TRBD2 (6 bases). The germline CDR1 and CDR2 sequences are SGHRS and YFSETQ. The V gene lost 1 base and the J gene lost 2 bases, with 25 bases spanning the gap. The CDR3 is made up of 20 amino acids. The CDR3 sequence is CASSLKPHLRGIDTYNEQFF. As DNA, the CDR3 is TGCGCCAGCAGCTTGAAACCCCACCTACGGGGGATTGACACCTACAATGAGCAGTTCTTC.

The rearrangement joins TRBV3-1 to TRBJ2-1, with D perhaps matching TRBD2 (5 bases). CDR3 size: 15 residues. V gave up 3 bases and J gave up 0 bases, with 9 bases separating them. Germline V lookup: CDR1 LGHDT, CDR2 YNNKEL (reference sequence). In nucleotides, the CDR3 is TGTGCCAGCAGCCAGAAAGCGGACTCCTACAATGAGCAGTTCTTC. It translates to CASSQKADSYNEQFF.

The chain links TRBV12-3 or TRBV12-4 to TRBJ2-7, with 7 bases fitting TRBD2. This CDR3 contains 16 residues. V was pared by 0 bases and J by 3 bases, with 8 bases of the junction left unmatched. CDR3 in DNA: TGTGCCAGCAGTTTAGCGGGAGCGGGGCCCCACTACGAGCAGTACTTC. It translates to CASSLAGAGPHYEQYF.

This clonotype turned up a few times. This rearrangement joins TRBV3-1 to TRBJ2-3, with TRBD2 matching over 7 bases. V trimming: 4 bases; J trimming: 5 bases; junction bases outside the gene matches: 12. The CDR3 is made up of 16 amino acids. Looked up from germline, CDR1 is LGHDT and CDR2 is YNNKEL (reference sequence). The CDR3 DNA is TGTGCCAGCAGCCGCCTAGCGGACCTCCTGGGAGATACGCAGTATTTT. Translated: CASSRLADLLGDTQYF.